Presented here are 10 T cell receptor beta chains from one specimen sequenced in a study of T cells after yellow fever vaccination. MiXCR was run by TCRdb on the 5' RACE reads, yielding one entry per CDR3 protein. Of approximately 600,000 distinct CDR3 sequences in the sample, roughly an eighth were seen once. The sequenced sample was PBMCs, obtained on the day of the yellow fever booster vaccination. All receptors derive from a young man who received the YFV17D yellow fever vaccine.

The chain recombines TRBV5-4 with TRBJ2-1, with 11 bases fitting TRBD2. The CDR3 runs to 15 residues. The ends lost 3 bases at V and 5 bases at J; junction bases unmatched: 4. The germline CDR1 and CDR2 sequences are SGHNT and YYREEE (reference sequence). The CDR3 nucleotides are TGTGCCAGCAGCTCGGGACTAGCGGACGACAATGAGCAGTTCTTC. Residues: CASSSGLADDNEQFF.

The table lists this clonotype with a few counts. This chain links TRBV20-1 with TRBJ2-3; the D call may be TRBD1 or TRBD2 (5 bases each). The CDR3 spans 13 residues. Germline CDR1 and CDR2: DFQATT and SNEGSKA (reference sequence). The V end was cut by 3 bases, the J end by 4 bases, with 11 bases between. CDR3 bases: TGCAGTGCTAGGCGCCCGGGGCCAGATACGCAGTATTTT. Residues: CSARRPGPDTQYF.

This rearrangement joins TRBV6-2 or TRBV6-3 to TRBJ2-7, with a tentative D call TRBD2 (5 bases). Trimming removed 8 bases from V and 3 bases from J, with 17 bases in between. Germline V gene sequence: CDR1 MNHEY, CDR2 SVGEGT. The CDR3 runs 14 residues. The CDR3 loop reads CASSPAGFGYEQYF. The CDR3 DNA is TGTGCCAGCTCTCCTGCGGGTTTCGGCTACGAGCAGTACTTC.

This clonotype has only a few counts. The V gene is TRBV2, the J gene TRBJ1-6; TRBD1 aligns across 7 bases. The J segment lost 4 bases and the V segment lost 6 bases, leaving 6 bases of the junction unmatched. The CDR3 contains 15 residues. From germline, CDR1 is SNHLY and CDR2 FYNNEI. CDR3 nucleotides: TGTGCCAGCAGATTCGGGACAGTTTATAATTCACCCCTCCACTTT. Translating it yields CASRFGTVYNSPLHF.

The chain recombines TRBV9 with TRBJ2-5; a possible D gene is TRBD2 (6 bases). V lost 0 bases and J 1 base, leaving 13 bases between the germline ends. Germline V gives CDR1 SGDLS, CDR2 YYNGEE. The CDR3 is 16 amino acids. This CDR3 reads CASSVGQGLIQETQYF. The CDR3 DNA reads as TGTGCCAGCAGCGTAGGCCAGGGACTGATCCAAGAGACCCAGTACTTC. Drawing the rest from reference TRBV9 and TRBJ2-5, the complete variable domain is DSGVTQTPKHLITATGQRVTLRCSPRSGDLSVYWYQQSLDQGLQFLIQYYNGEERAKGNILERFSAQQFPDLHSELNLSSLELGDSALYFCASSVGQGLIQETQYFGPGTRLLVL.

V usage is TRBV29-1 and J usage is TRBJ2-3, with a tentative D call TRBD2 (5 bases). The CDR3 contains 12 residues. With 7 bases removed from V and 4 bases from J, the gap between germline ends came to 12 bases. CDR1 is SQVTM, CDR2 ANQGSEA, per germline. The CDR3 DNA reads TGCAGCGCGGTTTCCGGGGCAGATACGCAGTATTTT. Protein product: CSAVSGADTQYF.

This clonotype showed up just a few times. The V gene is TRBV5-6, the J gene TRBJ1-1; tentatively, D is TRBD1 (5 bases). The CDR3 has 14 amino acids. CDR1 and CDR2 (germline): SGHDT, YYEEEE. V was cut by 3 bases and J by 3 bases, with 12 bases left in between. The CDR3: CASSSGHGDTEAFF. For the CDR3, the DNA is TGTGCCAGCAGCTCGGGGCATGGGGACACTGAAGCTTTCTTT.

Only a few counts were recorded for this clonotype. This chain uses TRBV12-3 or TRBV12-4 with TRBJ1-1; D perhaps matches TRBD1 (6 bases). Trimming removed 6 bases at V and 7 bases at J, with 15 bases between. The CDR3 covers 13 residues. CDR3: CASSLTGRVEAFF. CDR3 coding DNA: TGTGCCAGCAGCCTTACAGGGAGGGTTGAAGCTTTCTTT.

This clonotype was counted only a few times. The CDR3 DNA reads TGCAGTGCAGAGGGGGCTAGCGGGGCTTACAATGAGCAGTTCTTC. Translation gives CSAEGASGAYNEQFF. The chain has TRBV20-1 and TRBJ2-1; 9 nucleotides align to TRBD2. This CDR3 is built from 15 residues. The V segment lost 6 bases and the J segment 4 bases; nucleotides outside the gene matches: 10. Germline V gene lookup returns CDR1 DFQATT and CDR2 SNEGSKA (reference sequence).

A few counts support this clonotype. The chain joins TRBV9 to TRBJ1-6; weak D call: TRBD1 (6 bases). There are 16 residues in the CDR3. The germline V gene has CDR1 SGDLS and CDR2 YYNGEE. Trimming removed 4 bases at V and 7 bases at J, with 18 bases between. The CDR3 protein is CASSPSGGGFNSPLHF. CDR3 in DNA: TGTGCCAGCAGCCCAAGCGGAGGGGGATTCAATTCACCCCTCCACTTT.